This paragraph covers one TCR beta chain sequence. The target antigen is unknown. The data were obtained in a study of PD-1 blockade in classical Hodgkin lymphoma. Study-level background: On a schedule of every 2 weeks, patients received nivolumab 3 mg/kg intravenously. Broader study findings: Initiation of nivolumab under 1 year after ASCT led to exclusion of patients. Relapsed/refractory patients reportedly had lower baseline diversity than newly diagnosed patients. The study found that TCR diversity rose significantly by C4D1 in CD4+ but not CD8+ cells.

Time point of the sample: cycle 4 day 1 (C4D1), after about 6 weeks of nivolumab. Every patient experienced relapse after autologous stem cell transplantation, and brentuximab vedotin exposure varied. The germline V gene has CDR1 LNHDA and CDR2 SQIVND (reference sequence). The CDR3 sequence is 18 residues long. V lost 3 bases to trimming and J lost 0 bases, with 15 bases between them. Profiling relied on immunoSEQ multiplex PCR, and the TCRdb table lists in-frame clones only, not all of them. Here the sample spans approximately 65,000 clones, 85% to 95% being singletons. This TCR was recovered from a human donor with classical Hodgkin lymphoma. The sample consisted of peripheral blood mononuclear cells (PBMCs), taken before the fourth cycle of nivolumab. The chain combines TRBV19 with TRBJ2-6; D may correspond to TRBD1 or TRBD2 (5 bases each). The CDR3 spells CASSITQGRSSGANVLTF. The CDR3, as DNA: TGTGCCAGTAGTATCACTCAGGGACGGAGCTCTGGGGCCAACGTCCTGACTTTC.